These 15 T cell receptor beta chains came from one sample sequenced in a study of T cell repertoires in cytomegalovirus infection. TCRdb ran MiXCR on the reads and lists one entry per CDR3 protein. Of approximately 550,000 distinct CDR3 sequences listed, 16% were seen once; the top ten hold 20% to 30%. Sequencing was carried out using CD8+ T cells from PBMCs. Every receptor here comes from a human donor in good health (CMV status not recorded). Some clones in this sample may be carry-over from other donors' samples.

This clonotype was seen ten or more times. Here the CDR3 reads CASSPGLAPSSYNEQFF. The CDR3, as DNA: TGTGCCAGCAGTCCGGGACTAGCTCCAAGCTCCTACAATGAGCAGTTCTTC. The genes are TRBV27 and TRBJ2-1, with 9 bases that match TRBD2. The CDR3 contains 17 residues. Germline values: CDR1 MNHEY, CDR2 SMNVEV (reference sequence). Trimming removed 5 bases from V and 0 bases from J; junction bases left unmatched: 8.

This clonotype was counted at least ten times. The CDR3 DNA is TGTGCCAGCAGTGTTAAGGGAAGGGGGCGATCGGCCGGGGAGCTGTTTTTT. Translating gives CASSVKGRGRSAGELFF. The chain uses TRBV25-1 and TRBJ2-2; 7 nucleotides match TRBD1. There are 17 residues in the CDR3. Looked up from germline, CDR1 is MGHDK and CDR2 is SYGVNS. With 4 bases clipped from V and 6 bases from J, the junction kept 14 bases outside the gene matches.

The chain couples TRBV5-1 to TRBJ2-5, with no clear D. Trimming cost V 0 bases and J 5 bases, with 11 bases left between them. Germline CDR1 reads SGHRS; CDR2 reads YFSETQ. This CDR3 spans 14 amino acids. DNA for the CDR3: TGCGCCAGCAGCTTGGCCGTCGGGTTGGAGACCCAGTACTTC. The encoded protein is CASSLAVGLETQYF.

The chain uses TRBV14 and TRBJ2-7, with D possibly being TRBD1 (6 bases). Germline loops: CDR1 SGHDN, CDR2 FVKESK. CDR3 length equals 14 residues. V was clipped by 4 bases and J by 1 base, with 11 bases between them. This CDR3 reads CASSPIQGSYEQYF. CDR3 bases: TGTGCCAGCAGCCCAATACAGGGATCCTACGAGCAGTACTTC.

This clonotype turned up a few times. V gene TRBV20-1 combines with J gene TRBJ2-7; TRBD2 aligns across 10 bases. Trimming removed 5 bases from V and 2 bases from J; junction bases left unmatched: 21. Germline loops: CDR1 DFQATT, CDR2 SNEGSKA (reference sequence). This CDR3 is 19 amino acids long. The CDR3 nucleotides are TGCAGTGCTTGGTGGACTAGCGGACCCTCGTGGGTCGTCGCCTACGAGCAGTACTTC. Translating it yields CSAWWTSGPSWVVAYEQYF.

The rearrangement uses TRBV11-2 and TRBJ1-6, with a tentative D call TRBD1 (6 bases). Germline V gene data show CDR1 as SGHAT and CDR2 as FQNNGV. This CDR3 region has 14 residues. V lost 6 bases to trimming and J lost 4 bases, with 10 bases between them. CDR3 sequence: CASRHREYNSPLHF. CDR3 DNA sequence: TGTGCCAGCAGACACAGGGAATATAATTCACCCCTCCACTTT.

This clonotype was detected many times. This chain links TRBV4-1 with TRBJ2-6; D not certain. V lost 1 base and J lost 0, with 4 bases in between. The length of the CDR3 is 15 residues. Germline V gives CDR1 MGHRA, CDR2 YSYEKL. For the CDR3, the DNA is TGCGCCAGCAGCCAAGTGACCTCTGGGGCCAACGTCCTGACTTTC. Translated, it gives CASSQVTSGANVLTF.

This clonotype was picked up many times. Without the conserved terminal phenylalanine or tryptophan, this CDR3 likely stems from a read error. The DNA is left out, because the CDR3 cannot be placed on it with certainty; the CDR3 is given as TCRdb lists it. The genes are TRBV5-6 and TRBJ2-1; the D call in the table, TRBD1, was not verified against the DNA. The CDR3 is 11 residues long, ends included. Germline V gives CDR1 SGHDT, CDR2 YYEEEE. CDR3 loop: CASSLLNRGAL.

This clonotype was recorded a few times. The chain has TRBV5-4 and TRBJ1-3; no reliable D call. CDR3 size: 12 residues. V was shortened by 4 bases and J by 4 bases, with 6 bases between the two germline ends. CDR1 is SGHNT and CDR2 is YYREEE in the germline V gene (reference sequence). CDR3: CASSTWGNTIYF. The CDR3, as DNA: TGTGCCAGCAGCACTTGGGGAAACACCATATATTTT.

The chain uses TRBV29-1 and TRBJ2-4, with D unclear. CDR1 and CDR2 from the germline V gene are SQVTM and ANQGSEA. CDR3 size: 14 residues. Trimming left V 0 bases short and J 6 bases short, with 12 bases between. The chain's CDR3 is CSVEEAVLGNIQYF. In nucleotides, the CDR3 is TGCAGCGTTGAAGAGGCCGTGTTGGGAAACATTCAGTACTTC.

This clonotype was seen only a few times. CDR3 coding DNA: TGTGCCACCGGGACAGGGGTATTCTACAATGAGCAGTTCTTC. It specifies CATGTGVFYNEQFF. The chain uses TRBV19 and TRBJ2-1, with 10 bases identical to TRBD1. The CDR3 runs 14 residues. Germline CDR1 and CDR2: LNHDA and SQIVND (reference sequence). J lost 3 bases, V lost 10 bases, and 6 bases had no gene match.

This clonotype occurred a few times. The chain joins TRBV19 to TRBJ1-2, with TRBD1 identical over 10 bases. Germline values: CDR1 LNHDA, CDR2 SQIVND (reference sequence). Trimming cost V 9 bases and J 4 bases; bases outside gene matches: 8. The CDR3 totals 14 residues. CDR3 DNA: TGTGCCAGAAGGACAGGGGGACGGTGCTATGGCTACACCTTC. Residues: CARRTGGRCYGYTF.

This clonotype was detected ten times or more. The CDR3 loop is CASSPTLQSDSPLHF. CDR3 nucleotides: TGTGCCAGCAGCCCTACCCTCCAGTCCGATTCACCCCTCCACTTT. The J gene is TRBJ1-6, the V gene TRBV6-2 or TRBV6-3; D unresolved. Germline CDR1 is MNHEY and CDR2 is SVGEGT. Deletions cut 6 bases from V and 8 bases from J, with 17 bases between. The CDR3 runs 15 residues.

This clonotype turned up a few times. The chain couples TRBV2 to TRBJ2-3; TRBD2 might be the D (5 bases). The CDR3 is 15 residues long. CDR1 and CDR2 from the germline V gene are SNHLY and FYNNEI. Deletions cut 8 bases from V and 3 bases from J, with 18 bases between. CDR3 DNA sequence: TGTGCCAGCCCACGAGGCTACCAGCGGACAGATACGCAGTATTTT. This encodes CASPRGYQRTDTQYF.

The table lists this clonotype with many counts. The J gene is TRBJ1-2, the V gene TRBV7-2; no clear D. The V gene lost 5 bases and the J gene lost 4 bases, with 17 bases spanning the gap. Germline assignment: CDR1 SGHTA and CDR2 FQGNSA. The CDR3 is 15 residues long. CDR3: CASSHPTVYSYGYTF. The CDR3 DNA follows: TGTGCCAGCAGCCACCCGACGGTATACTCCTATGGCTACACCTTC.